What follows are 8 T cell receptor beta chains derived from one specimen sequenced in a study of patients and donors after allogeneic stem cell transplantation. Each CDR3 protein is one row after TCRdb ran MiXCR on the RT-PCR reads. The table shows about 26,000 distinct CDR3 sequences, with roughly 7.3% occurring only once. The sample taken for sequencing was blood, either unsorted or a sorted T cell fraction (not recorded which). These receptors were collected from a human donor who was either an allogeneic HSCT recipient or a stem cell or donor lymphocyte infusion donor (not recorded which). It is not recorded whose cells these are; they may come from a transplant donor.

The genes are TRBV5-1 and TRBJ2-5; D remains unclear. This CDR3 has 12 residues. The V end lost 2 bases, the J end lost 5 bases, and 7 bases lay between the germline ends. The germline V gene has CDR1 SGHRS and CDR2 YFSETQ. DNA for the CDR3: TGCGCCAGCAGCTTCAACCGGGAGACCCAGTACTTC. Amino acid sequence: CASSFNRETQYF.

This clonotype was seen more than once but under ten times. This chain joins TRBV3-1 and TRBJ2-5; 9 bases agree with TRBD2. V lost 0 bases to trimming and J lost 2 bases; unmatched junction nucleotides: 7. This CDR3 has 17 amino acids. Germline CDR1 and CDR2: LGHDT and YNNKEL (reference sequence). In DNA form, the CDR3 reads TGTGCCAGCAGCCAAGATAAGTGGGCGGGAGGGCAAGAGACCCAGTACTTC. Its translation is CASSQDKWAGGQETQYF.

The gene calls are TRBV5-4 and TRBJ2-1; the match to TRBD2 covers 13 bases. The J segment lost 6 bases and the V segment lost 0 bases, leaving 6 bases of the junction unmatched. The CDR3 extends over 17 amino acids. CDR1 and CDR2 (germline): SGHNT, YYREEE (reference sequence). Here the CDR3 DNA reads TGTGCCAGCAGCTTGGGACTAGCGGGGGGCCAGGGCAATGAGCAGTTCTTC. Amino acid sequence: CASSLGLAGGQGNEQFF.

This clonotype came up many times. J is TRBJ2-7 and V is TRBV9; D not resolved. The length of the CDR3 is 14 residues. Germline loops: CDR1 SGDLS, CDR2 YYNGEE. Trimming left V 0 bases short and J 5 bases short, with 12 bases between. The CDR3 nucleotides are TGTGCCAGCAGCGTAGAGCCCCGCCGGGACGAGCAGTACTTC. Its protein is CASSVEPRRDEQYF.

This clonotype is labeled as medium-sized. V and J are TRBV7-9 and TRBJ2-5, with D perhaps TRBD1 (5 bases). Germline V gene data show CDR1 as SEHNR and CDR2 as FQNEAQ (reference sequence). Trimming pared 8 bases from V and 1 base from J, leaving 11 bases between. The CDR3 runs to 13 residues. CDR3: CASRDSLQETQYF. DNA for the CDR3: TGTGCCAGCCGCGACAGCCTCCAAGAGACCCAGTACTTC.

The V and J genes are TRBV6-5 and TRBJ1-6, with 8 positions matching TRBD1. This CDR3 has 19 residues. The J segment lost 3 bases and the V segment lost 0 bases, leaving 10 bases of the junction unmatched. CDR1 and CDR2 (germline): MNHEY, SVGAGI. This CDR3 is CASSYSRPPGGDYNSPLHF. The CDR3 DNA reads TGTGCCAGCAGTTACTCGAGACCCCCAGGGGGCGACTATAATTCACCCCTCCACTTT.

This clonotype turned up a few times. V is TRBV5-1 and J is TRBJ1-6; D unclear. The germline gives CDR1 SGHRS, CDR2 YFSETQ. V was trimmed by 1 base and J by 5 bases, leaving 10 bases between them. CDR3 length: 15 residues. For the CDR3, the DNA is TGCGCCAGCAGCTTGAGAGGACTCGATAATTCACCCCTCCACTTT. As protein: CASSLRGLDNSPLHF.

There are many counts of this clonotype. The chain is built from TRBV7-9 and TRBJ1-1; D not certain. Per the germline V gene, CDR1 is SEHNR and CDR2 is FQNEAQ (reference sequence). V lost 5 bases and J lost 10, with 5 bases in between. This CDR3 contains 9 residues. Written as DNA, the CDR3 is TGTGCCAGCAGCCCTCGAGCTTTCTTT. It codes for CASSPRAFF.